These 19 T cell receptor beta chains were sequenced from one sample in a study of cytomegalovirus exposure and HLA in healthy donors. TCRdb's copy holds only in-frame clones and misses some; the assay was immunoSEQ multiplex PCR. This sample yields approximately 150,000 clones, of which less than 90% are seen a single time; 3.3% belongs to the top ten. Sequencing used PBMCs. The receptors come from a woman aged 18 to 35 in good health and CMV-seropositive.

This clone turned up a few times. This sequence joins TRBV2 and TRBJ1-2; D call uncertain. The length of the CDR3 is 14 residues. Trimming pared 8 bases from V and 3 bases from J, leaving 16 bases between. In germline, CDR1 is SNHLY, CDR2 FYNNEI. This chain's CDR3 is CASRELPRDYGYTF. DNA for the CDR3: TGTGCCAGCCGAGAGTTACCGAGGGACTATGGCTACACCTTC. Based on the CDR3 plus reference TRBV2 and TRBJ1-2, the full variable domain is EPEVTQTPSHQVTQMGQEVILRCVPISNHLYFYWYRQILGQKVEFLVSFYNNEISEKSEIFDDQFSVERPDGSNFTLKIRSTKLEDSAMYFCASRELPRDYGYTFGSGTRLTVV.

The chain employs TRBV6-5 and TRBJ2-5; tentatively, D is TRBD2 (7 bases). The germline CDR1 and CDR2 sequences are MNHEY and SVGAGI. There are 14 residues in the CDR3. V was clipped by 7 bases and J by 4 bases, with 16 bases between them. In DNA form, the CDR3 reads TGTGCCAGCACCCCTGAAGGGGGGGGAGAGACCCAGTACTTC. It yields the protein CASTPEGGGETQYF.

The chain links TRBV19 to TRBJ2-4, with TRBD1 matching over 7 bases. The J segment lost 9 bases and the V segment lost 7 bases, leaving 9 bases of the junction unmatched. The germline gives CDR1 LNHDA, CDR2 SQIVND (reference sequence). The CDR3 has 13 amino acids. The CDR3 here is CASNTGQVGIQYF. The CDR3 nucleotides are TGTGCCAGTAATACCGGACAGGTGGGCATTCAGTACTTC.

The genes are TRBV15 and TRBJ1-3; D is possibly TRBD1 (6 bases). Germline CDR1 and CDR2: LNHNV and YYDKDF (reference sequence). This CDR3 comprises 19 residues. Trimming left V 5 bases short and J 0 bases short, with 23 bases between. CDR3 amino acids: CATSAFARTVLSSGNTIYF. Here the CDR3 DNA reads TGTGCCACCAGCGCCTTTGCCCGGACAGTCTTAAGCTCTGGAAACACCATATATTTT.

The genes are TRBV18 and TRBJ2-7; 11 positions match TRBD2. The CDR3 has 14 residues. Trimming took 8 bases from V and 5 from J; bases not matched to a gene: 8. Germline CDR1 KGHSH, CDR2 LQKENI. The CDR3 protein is CASVQLAGAHEQYF. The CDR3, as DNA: TGTGCCAGCGTACAACTAGCGGGAGCCCACGAGCAGTACTTC.

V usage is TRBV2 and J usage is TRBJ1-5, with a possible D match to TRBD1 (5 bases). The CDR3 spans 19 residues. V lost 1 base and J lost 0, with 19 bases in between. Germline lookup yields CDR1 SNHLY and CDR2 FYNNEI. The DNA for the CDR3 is TGTGCCAGCAGTGAAGATATGGACACCACCTTTTATAGCAATCAGCCCCAGCATTTT. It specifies CASSEDMDTTFYSNQPQHF.

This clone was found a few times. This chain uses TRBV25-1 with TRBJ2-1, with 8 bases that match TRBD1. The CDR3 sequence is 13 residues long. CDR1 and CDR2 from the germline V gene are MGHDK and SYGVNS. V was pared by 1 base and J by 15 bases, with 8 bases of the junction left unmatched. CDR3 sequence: CASSEFTGGSRFF. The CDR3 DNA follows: TGTGCCAGCAGTGAATTTACAGGGGGTAGCAGGTTCTTC.

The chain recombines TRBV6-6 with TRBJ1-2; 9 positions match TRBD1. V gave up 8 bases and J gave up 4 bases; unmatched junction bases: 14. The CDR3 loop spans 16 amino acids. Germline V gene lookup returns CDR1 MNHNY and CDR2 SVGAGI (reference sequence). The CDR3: CASGNPGQGRSYGYTF. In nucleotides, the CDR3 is TGTGCCAGCGGTAACCCTGGACAGGGGCGAAGCTATGGCTACACCTTC.

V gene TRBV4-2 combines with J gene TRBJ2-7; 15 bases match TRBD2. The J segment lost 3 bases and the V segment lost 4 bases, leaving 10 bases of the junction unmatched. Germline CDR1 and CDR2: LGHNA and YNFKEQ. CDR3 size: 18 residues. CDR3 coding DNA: TGTGCCAGCAGCCCCTGGACTAGCGGGAGGGCGGACCACTACGAGCAGTACTTC. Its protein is CASSPWTSGRADHYEQYF.

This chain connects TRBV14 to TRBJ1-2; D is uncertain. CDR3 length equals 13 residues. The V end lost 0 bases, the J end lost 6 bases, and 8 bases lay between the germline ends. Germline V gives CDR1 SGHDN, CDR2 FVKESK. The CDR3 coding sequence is TGTGCCAGCAGCCAAGATCGGAGGGATGGCTACACCTTC. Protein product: CASSQDRRDGYTF.

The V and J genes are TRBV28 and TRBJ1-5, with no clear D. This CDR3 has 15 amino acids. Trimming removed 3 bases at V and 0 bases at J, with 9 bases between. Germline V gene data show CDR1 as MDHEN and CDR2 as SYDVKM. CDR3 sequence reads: CASSFGAYSNQPQHF. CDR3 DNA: TGTGCCAGCAGTTTTGGAGCCTATAGCAATCAGCCCCAGCATTTT.

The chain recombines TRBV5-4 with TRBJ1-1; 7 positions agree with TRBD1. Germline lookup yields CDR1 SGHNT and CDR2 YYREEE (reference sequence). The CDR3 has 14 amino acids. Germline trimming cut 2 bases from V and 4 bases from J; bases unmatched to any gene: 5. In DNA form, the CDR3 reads TGTGCCAGCAGCTTTAGGGACAGTGGCACTGAAGCTTTCTTT. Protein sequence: CASSFRDSGTEAFF.

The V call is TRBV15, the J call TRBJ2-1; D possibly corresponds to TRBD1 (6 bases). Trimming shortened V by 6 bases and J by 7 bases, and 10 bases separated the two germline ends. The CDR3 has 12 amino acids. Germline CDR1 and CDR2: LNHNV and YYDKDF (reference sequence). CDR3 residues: CATRGAVNEQFF. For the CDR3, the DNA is TGTGCCACCAGGGGGGCCGTAAATGAGCAGTTCTTC.

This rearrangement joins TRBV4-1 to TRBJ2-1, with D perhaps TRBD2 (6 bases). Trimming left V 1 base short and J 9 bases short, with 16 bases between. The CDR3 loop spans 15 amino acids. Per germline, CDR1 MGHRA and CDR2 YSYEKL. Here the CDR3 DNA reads TGCGCCAGCAGCCAAGGCCGGGGGTCATGGGGTGAGCAGTTCTTC. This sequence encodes CASSQGRGSWGEQFF.

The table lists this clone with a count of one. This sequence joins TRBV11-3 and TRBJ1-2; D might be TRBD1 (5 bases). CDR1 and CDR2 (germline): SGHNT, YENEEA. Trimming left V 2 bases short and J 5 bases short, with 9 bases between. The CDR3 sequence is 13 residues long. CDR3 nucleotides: TGTGCCAGCAGCTTAAGAAGGGGATATGGCTACACCTTC. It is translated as CASSLRRGYGYTF. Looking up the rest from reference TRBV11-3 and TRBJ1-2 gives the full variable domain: EAGVVQSPRYKIIEKKQPVAFWCNPISGHNTLYWYLQNLGQGPELLIRYENEEAVDDSQLPKDRFSAERLKGVDSTLKIQPAELGDSAVYLCASSLRRGYGYTFGSGTRLTVV.

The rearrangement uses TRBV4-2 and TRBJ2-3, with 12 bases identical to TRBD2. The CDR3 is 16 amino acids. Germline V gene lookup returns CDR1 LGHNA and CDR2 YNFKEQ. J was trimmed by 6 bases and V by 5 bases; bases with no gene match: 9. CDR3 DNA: TGTGCCAGCAGCTCCTGGACTAGCGGGAAAGCCGATACGCAGTATTTT. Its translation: CASSSWTSGKADTQYF.

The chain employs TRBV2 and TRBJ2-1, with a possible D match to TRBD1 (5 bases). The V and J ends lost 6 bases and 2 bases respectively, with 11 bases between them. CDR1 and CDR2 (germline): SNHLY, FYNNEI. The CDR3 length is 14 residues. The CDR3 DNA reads TGTGCCAGCAGACCCCAGGGCCCCTACAATGAGCAGTTCTTC. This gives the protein CASRPQGPYNEQFF.

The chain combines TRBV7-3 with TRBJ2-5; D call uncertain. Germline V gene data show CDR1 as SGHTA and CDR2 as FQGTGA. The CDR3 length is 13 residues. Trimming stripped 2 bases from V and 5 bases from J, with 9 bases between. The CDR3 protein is CASSLSSLETQYF. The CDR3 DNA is TGTGCCAGCAGCTTATCTAGTCTTGAGACCCAGTACTTC.

The CDR3 is CASLWTGKNTEAFF. The CDR3 DNA reads TGTGCCAGCCTATGGACGGGGAAGAACACTGAAGCTTTCTTT. The J gene is TRBJ1-1, the V gene TRBV28; no clear D gene. The V gene lost 8 bases and the J gene lost 1 base, with 14 bases spanning the gap. The CDR3 consists of 14 residues. Germline V gene data show CDR1 as MDHEN and CDR2 as SYDVKM.